A selection of T cell receptor beta chains follows, all from one sample in a study of shared clonotypes between healthy human individuals. The protocol was immunoSEQ multiplex PCR, while the TCRdb copy is restricted to in-frame clones and leaves out a portion. The sample carries 2 million to 2.5 million clones, approximately 93% recorded once. The sample comprised naive CD4+ T cells from PBMCs. The receptors originated from a man between 18 and 35 years old in good health. Some clones in this sample may be carry-over from other donors' samples. Both conserved end residues are part of each CDR3. Fields, in order: V gene, D gene, J gene, clone size, CDR3 protein, CDR3 DNA. The D gene is left open where the match is weak. The size field is filled for only some rows; it gives once, few, many or a size class.

V: TRBV30
D: TRBD1
J: TRBJ1-2
size: -
CDR3: CASLPPGQFNYGYTF
DNA: TGTGCCTCGCTACCACCGGGACAGTTTAACTATGGCTACACCTTC

V: TRBV5-1
D: TRBD2
J: TRBJ2-3
size: -
CDR3: CASSLAAGVGDTQYF
DNA: TGCGCCAGCAGCTTGGCCGCGGGAGTGGGCGATACGCAGTATTTT

V: TRBV7-3
D: -
J: TRBJ2-7
size: -
CDR3: CASSPGLGGPNHEQYF
DNA: TGTGCCAGCAGCCCCGGTTTGGGCGGGCCCAACCACGAGCAGTACTTC

V: TRBV7-9
D: -
J: TRBJ2-2
size: -
CDR3: CASDKRNTGELFF
DNA: TGTGCCAGCGATAAGAGAAACACCGGGGAGCTGTTTTTT

V: TRBV4-3
D: -
J: TRBJ1-2
size: -
CDR3: CASSPTDSLNYGYTF
DNA: TGCGCCAGCAGCCCAACGGACTCCCTCAACTATGGCTACACCTTC

V: TRBV5-1
D: TRBD1
J: TRBJ1-4
size: -
CDR3: CASSGLGQGSEKLFF
DNA: TGCGCCAGCAGCGGGCTTGGACAGGGGAGCGAAAAACTGTTTTTT

V: TRBV12-5
D: -
J: TRBJ2-1
size: -
CDR3: CASGLAHSFEQFF
DNA: TGTGCTAGTGGTTTGGCTCACTCCTTTGAGCAGTTCTTC

V: TRBV5-6
D: TRBD2
J: TRBJ2-2
size: -
CDR3: CASSLVGGGTGELFF
DNA: TGTGCCAGCAGCTTGGTGGGCGGGGGCACCGGGGAGCTGTTTTTT

V: TRBV28
D: -
J: TRBJ1-2
size: -
CDR3: CASTGTGLGYGYTF
DNA: TGTGCCAGCACGGGAACAGGGCTTGGCTATGGCTACACCTTC

V: TRBV6-1
D: -
J: TRBJ1-2
size: -
CDR3: CASGSLDVDYGYTF
DNA: TGTGCCAGCGGAAGTTTGGATGTAGACTATGGCTACACCTTC

V: TRBV6-1
D: TRBD2
J: TRBJ2-3
size: -
CDR3: CASSEWRAGDTDTQYF
DNA: TGTGCCAGCAGTGAATGGCGAGCGGGAGACACAGATACGCAGTATTTT

V: TRBV6-5
D: -
J: TRBJ2-5
size: -
CDR3: CASSYRTGRETQYF
DNA: TGTGCCAGCAGTTACCGGACTGGCCGAGAGACCCAGTACTTC

V: TRBV21-1
D: -
J: TRBJ1-1
size: -
CDR3: CASLVLLSGAFF
DNA: TGTGCCAGCCTGGTGTTGCTCTCTGGGGCTTTCTTT

V: TRBV2
D: -
J: TRBJ2-6
size: -
CDR3: CASSEIFAGANVLTF
DNA: TGTGCCAGCAGTGAGATTTTCGCCGGGGCCAACGTCCTGACTTTC

V: TRBV5-1
D: -
J: TRBJ2-1
size: -
CDR3: CASSLEDLPQFF
DNA: TGCGCCAGCAGCCTGGAGGACTTGCCGCAGTTCTTC

V: TRBV28
D: -
J: TRBJ1-2
size: -
CDR3: CASSFVRYGYTF
DNA: TGTGCCAGCAGTTTCGTACGGTATGGCTACACCTTC

V: TRBV28
D: TRBD1
J: TRBJ1-5
size: -
CDR3: CASSFLGRGPSNQPQHF
DNA: TGTGCCAGCAGTTTCCTAGGCAGGGGGCCTAGCAATCAGCCCCAGCATTTT

V: TRBV10-3
D: TRBD2
J: TRBJ2-7
size: -
CDR3: CAIRALVAGGPNYEQYF
DNA: TGTGCCATCAGGGCCCTAGTTGCGGGAGGGCCTAACTACGAGCAGTACTTC

V: TRBV15
D: -
J: TRBJ2-1
size: -
CDR3: CATSREPGLLNNEQFF
DNA: TGTGCCACCAGCAGAGAGCCCGGACTACTAAACAATGAGCAGTTCTTC

V: TRBV28
D: -
J: TRBJ1-5
size: -
CDR3: CASSLFQGTNQPQHF
DNA: TGTGCCAGCAGTTTATTCCAGGGGACCAATCAGCCCCAGCATTTT

V: TRBV5-4
D: -
J: TRBJ1-5
size: -
CDR3: CASSSSSEGNQPQHF
DNA: TGTGCCAGCAGCTCTTCCTCCGAGGGCAATCAGCCCCAGCATTTT

V: TRBV2
D: TRBD1
J: TRBJ2-6
size: -
CDR3: CASSGGQVISGANVLTF
DNA: TGTGCCAGCAGTGGAGGACAGGTCATCTCTGGGGCCAACGTCCTGACTTTC

V: TRBV10-3
D: TRBD2
J: TRBJ2-2
size: -
CDR3: CAISATSGANTGELFF
DNA: TGTGCCATCAGTGCCACTAGCGGGGCGAACACCGGGGAGCTGTTTTTT

V: TRBV5-1
D: -
J: TRBJ1-5
size: -
CDR3: CASRLGSNQPQHF
DNA: TGCGCCAGCAGGCTAGGCAGCAATCAGCCCCAGCATTTT

V: TRBV7-6
D: -
J: TRBJ1-5
size: -
CDR3: CASSLAGQPQHF
DNA: TGTGCCAGCAGCTTAGCAGGTCAGCCCCAGCATTTT

V: TRBV18
D: TRBD2
J: TRBJ2-4
size: -
CDR3: CASSGPLTGGVAKNIQYF
DNA: TGTGCCAGCTCAGGGCCTCTAACGGGGGGAGTAGCCAAAAACATTCAGTACTTC

V: TRBV28
D: -
J: TRBJ1-2
size: -
CDR3: CASSVPSRTGSGYTF
DNA: TGTGCCAGCAGTGTCCCCTCAAGAACAGGCTCGGGCTACACCTTC

V: TRBV6-1
D: -
J: TRBJ2-7
size: -
CDR3: CASWDRLTYEQYF
DNA: TGTGCCAGCTGGGACCGCCTAACCTACGAGCAGTACTTC

V: TRBV23-1
D: TRBD1
J: TRBJ1-5
size: -
CDR3: CASSREDRTGLNSNQPQHF
DNA: TGCGCCAGCAGTCGGGAAGATCGGACAGGCCTAAATAGCAATCAGCCCCAGCATTTT

V: TRBV7-2
D: -
J: TRBJ1-1
size: -
CDR3: CASSLVQGYTEAFF
DNA: TGTGCCAGCAGCTTAGTTCAGGGTTACACTGAAGCTTTCTTT

V: TRBV7-9
D: -
J: TRBJ1-6
size: -
CDR3: CASSFKDSPLHF
DNA: TGTGCCAGCAGCTTTAAGGATTCACCCCTCCACTTT

V: TRBV7-2
D: TRBD1
J: TRBJ1-3
size: -
CDR3: CASRQGASGNTIYF
DNA: TGTGCCAGCAGACAGGGGGCTTCTGGAAACACCATATATTTT

V: TRBV4-1
D: -
J: TRBJ1-4
size: -
CDR3: CASSLRQDGYEKLFF
DNA: TGCGCCAGCAGCCTTAGACAGGACGGCTATGAAAAACTGTTTTTT

V: TRBV19
D: -
J: TRBJ2-3
size: -
CDR3: CASGPGPSTDTQYF
DNA: TGTGCCAGTGGTCCGGGACCCAGCACAGATACGCAGTATTTT

V: TRBV19
D: -
J: TRBJ1-4
size: once
CDR3: CASSPRLGGVGEKLFF
DNA: TGTGCCAGTAGCCCGCGTCTGGGGGGAGTAGGTGAAAAACTGTTTTTT

V: TRBV11-2
D: TRBD1
J: TRBJ1-3
size: once
CDR3: CASSRTGDSGNTIYF
DNA: TGTGCCAGCAGCAGGACAGGGGACTCTGGAAACACCATATATTTT

V: TRBV7-9
D: -
J: TRBJ2-7
size: -
CDR3: CASSLRSAEMGGARGEQYF
DNA: TGTGCCAGCAGCTTACGGTCCGCTGAGATGGGGGGCGCGAGGGGTGAGCAGTACTTC

V: TRBV7-2
D: TRBD1
J: TRBJ2-7
size: -
CDR3: CASSSQGAPYEQYF
DNA: TGTGCCAGCAGCTCTCAGGGGGCCCCCTACGAGCAGTACTTC

V: TRBV9
D: -
J: TRBJ2-4
size: -
CDR3: CASSGTGNRDIQYF
DNA: TGTGCCAGCAGCGGTACAGGGAACAGAGACATTCAGTACTTC

V: TRBV18
D: TRBD1
J: TRBJ2-7
size: -
CDR3: CASSTGTGLNYEQYF
DNA: TGTGCCAGCTCTACCGGGACAGGTTTGAACTACGAGCAGTACTTC

V: TRBV28
D: -
J: TRBJ2-3
size: -
CDR3: CASTPPGRHDTQYF
DNA: TGTGCCAGCACCCCACCAGGGAGGCACGATACGCAGTATTTT

V: TRBV7-2
D: -
J: TRBJ2-3
size: -
CDR3: CASSLYTDTQYF
DNA: TGTGCCAGCAGCTTGTACACAGATACGCAGTATTTT

V: TRBV2
D: -
J: TRBJ1-1
size: many
CDR3: CASSDEGSTEAFF
DNA: TGTGCCAGCAGTGATGAGGGGAGCACTGAAGCTTTCTTT

V: TRBV5-5
D: -
J: TRBJ2-6
size: -
CDR3: CASSTRDRPSGANVLTF
DNA: TGTGCCAGCAGCACCCGCGACAGGCCCTCTGGGGCCAACGTCCTGACTTTC

V: TRBV7-8
D: -
J: TRBJ2-5
size: once
CDR3: CASSLARTFYLLETQYF
DNA: TGTGCCAGCAGCTTAGCCAGGACCTTCTACCTACTGGAGACCCAGTACTTC

V: TRBV28
D: TRBD2
J: TRBJ2-2
size: -
CDR3: CASSLFASGRQGTGELFF
DNA: TGTGCCAGCAGTTTATTTGCTAGCGGGAGACAGGGCACCGGGGAGCTGTTTTTT

V: TRBV2
D: -
J: TRBJ1-4
size: -
CDR3: CASSELLVELFF
DNA: TGTGCCAGCAGTGAACTCCTCGTGGAACTGTTTTTT

V: TRBV6-1
D: -
J: TRBJ2-7
size: -
CDR3: CASSERTANLAEGGYEQYF
DNA: TGTGCCAGCAGTGAAAGGACAGCCAACCTAGCGGAGGGGGGCTACGAGCAGTACTTC

V: TRBV4-1
D: TRBD1
J: TRBJ1-3
size: -
CDR3: CASSRSTGGGNTIYF
DNA: TGCGCCAGCAGCCGATCAACAGGGGGAGGAAACACCATATATTTT

V: TRBV4-1
D: TRBD2
J: TRBJ2-7
size: -
CDR3: CASSQEALAGGWEQYF
DNA: TGCGCCAGCAGCCAAGAAGCACTAGCGGGAGGGTGGGAGCAGTACTTC

V: TRBV5-4
D: TRBD2
J: TRBJ2-7
size: -
CDR3: CASSVGTSGRVNYEQYF
DNA: TGTGCCAGCAGCGTTGGGACTAGCGGGAGGGTTAACTACGAGCAGTACTTC

V: TRBV30
D: -
J: TRBJ2-7
size: -
CDR3: CAWSAYSADEQYF
DNA: TGTGCCTGGAGTGCATACTCAGCTGACGAGCAGTACTTC

V: TRBV9
D: -
J: TRBJ1-2
size: -
CDR3: CASRGGAYGYTF
DNA: TGTGCCTCCCGTGGGGGTGCCTATGGCTACACCTTC

V: TRBV5-5
D: -
J: TRBJ1-2
size: -
CDR3: CASSLRQNLPMFGYTF
DNA: TGTGCCAGCAGCCTCCGACAAAACCTCCCAATGTTTGGCTACACCTTC

V: TRBV29-1
D: TRBD2
J: TRBJ2-7
size: -
CDR3: CSVEDLLLGGGRYEQYF
DNA: TGCAGCGTTGAAGATCTCCTCCTTGGGGGAGGGAGGTACGAGCAGTACTTC

V: TRBV6-4
D: -
J: TRBJ2-2
size: -
CDR3: CASSVAPNPNTGELFF
DNA: TGTGCCAGCAGTGTTGCCCCTAACCCGAACACCGGGGAGCTGTTTTTT

V: TRBV7-9
D: TRBD2
J: TRBJ2-4
size: -
CDR3: CASGGSGRSNIQYF
DNA: TGTGCCAGCGGGGGGAGCGGGAGATCGAACATTCAGTACTTC